Shown below are 22 T cell receptor beta chains from a single sample sequenced in a study of CD8+ T cells in alopecia areata. Sequencing relied on a cDNA template that was reverse transcribed from extracted RNA. The table came from immunoSEQ multiplex PCR; TCRdb's copy has only in-frame clones and leaves some out. Found here are under 200,000 clones, around 59% of them singletons; the top ten hold approximately 15%. Stated treatment: oral pan-JAK inhibitor, 5-10 mg twice daily. Material: CD4+ T cells sorted from blood, obtained at week 24, from a patient treated with tofacitinib. The receptors originated from a human donor with alopecia areata.

This clone was counted many times. J is TRBJ1-6 and V is TRBV2; 8 nucleotides agree with TRBD1. V dropped 8 bases and J dropped 9; count of bases not matched to a gene: 12. This CDR3 has 15 residues. Germline V gives CDR1 SNHLY, CDR2 FYNNEI. DNA of the CDR3: TGTGCCAGCGGAATCCGGACAGGGTTTGGTTCACCCCTCCACTTT. Its translation is CASGIRTGFGSPLHF.

The chain uses TRBV7-3 and TRBJ2-5; D unresolved. Per the germline V gene, CDR1 is SGHTA and CDR2 is FQGTGA. Trimming cost V 2 bases and J 7 bases, with 11 bases left between them. There are 13 residues in the CDR3. CDR3 nucleotide sequence: TGTGCCAGCAGCTTAGAAGGGCGAGGGACCCAGTACTTC. It encodes CASSLEGRGTQYF.

The chain recombines TRBV19 with TRBJ1-5; D is ambiguous. The length of the CDR3 is 16 residues. Germline V gene sequence: CDR1 LNHDA, CDR2 SQIVND (reference sequence). Trimming cost V 1 base and J 2 bases, with 12 bases left between them. CDR3 residues: CASSIGVWFGNQPQHF. As DNA, the CDR3 is TGTGCCAGTAGTATAGGGGTGTGGTTCGGCAATCAGCCCCAGCATTTT.

This clone came up a few times. This sequence joins TRBV2 and TRBJ1-1; a weak D match, TRBD1 (5 bases). Germline CDR1 reads SNHLY; CDR2 reads FYNNEI. The CDR3 has 15 residues. The V end lost 8 bases, the J end lost 1 base, and 17 bases lay between the germline ends. CDR3 nucleotide sequence: TGTGCCAGCTCGTACGGGGGGAGTGGGAACACTGAAGCTTTCTTT. Its translation is CASSYGGSGNTEAFF.

The chain joins TRBV30 to TRBJ1-5, with 7 bases aligning to TRBD1. V dropped 2 bases and J dropped 9; count of bases not matched to a gene: 7. The CDR3 runs to 13 residues. CDR1 and CDR2 from the germline V gene are GTSNPN and SVGIG (reference sequence). The CDR3 sequence is CAWSSTGSLPQHF. The CDR3, as DNA: TGTGCCTGGAGTTCGACAGGGTCCTTGCCCCAGCATTTT.

This chain connects TRBV11-3 to TRBJ1-6; D remains unclear. With 5 bases removed from V and 1 base from J, the gap between germline ends came to 9 bases. This CDR3 spans 15 amino acids. CDR1 is SGHNT, CDR2 YENEEA, per germline. CDR3 loop: CASSIGISYNSPLHF. The CDR3 bases are TGTGCCAGCAGCATCGGGATTTCCTATAATTCACCCCTCCACTTT.

The V and J genes are TRBV6-6 and TRBJ1-4; a weak D match, TRBD1 (6 bases). V was pared by 11 bases and J by 12 bases, with 25 bases between. The CDR3 contains 14 residues. Germline-derived CDR1 and CDR2 are MNHNY and SVGAGI (reference sequence). The chain's CDR3 is CAGLQVNNPGELFF. The CDR3, as DNA: TGTGCCGGCCTACAGGTCAACAACCCAGGGGAACTGTTTTTT.

The chain uses TRBV29-1 and TRBJ1-1; TRBD1 might be the D (5 bases). This CDR3 is built from 19 residues. The V end was cut by 4 bases, the J end by 1 base, with 28 bases between. CDR1 SQVTM and CDR2 ANQGSEA come from the germline V gene. CDR3 amino acids: CSVGGTSRGRGTGNTEAFF. CDR3 DNA: TGCAGCGTTGGGGGAACCTCAAGGGGTCGCGGGACGGGGAACACTGAAGCTTTCTTT.

The V and J genes are TRBV30 and TRBJ2-5, with no clear D. This CDR3 region has 13 residues. V shed 0 bases and J shed 2 bases, with 7 bases lying between them. Germline V lookup: CDR1 GTSNPN, CDR2 SVGIG (reference sequence). For the CDR3, the DNA is TGTGCCTGGAGTGTACTGGGTCAAGAGACCCAGTACTTC. This sequence encodes CAWSVLGQETQYF.

The rearrangement links TRBV5-1 to TRBJ2-5, with D possibly TRBD1 on 5 matching bases. The CDR3 has 13 amino acids. Trimming took off 0 bases at V and 2 bases at J, with 5 bases between the two ends. CDR1 and CDR2 from the germline V gene are SGHRS and YFSETQ. The CDR3 protein is CASSLEGQETQYF. CDR3 in DNA: TGCGCCAGCAGCTTGGAGGGGCAAGAGACCCAGTACTTC.

This clone was detected only a few times. The rearrangement joins TRBV9 to TRBJ2-1, with 13 nucleotides matching TRBD2. The CDR3 extends over 18 amino acids. V lost 7 bases and J lost 0; bases outside the gene matches: 10. The germline V gene encodes CDR1 SGDLS and CDR2 YYNGEE. Here the CDR3 DNA reads TGTGCCAGCGGCACCGGGACTAGCGGGGAGACCTCCTACAATGAGCAGTTCTTC. Translated: CASGTGTSGETSYNEQFF.

The chain uses TRBV4-1 and TRBJ2-1; 7 bases are a match to TRBD1. The germline V gene encodes CDR1 MGHRA and CDR2 YSYEKL. CDR3 size: 16 residues. The V and J ends lost 0 bases and 6 bases, in that order; junction bases with no gene match: 8. In DNA form, the CDR3 reads TGCGCCAGCAGCCAAGAACCGGGACAGTACGGCAATGAGCAGTTCTTC. As protein: CASSQEPGQYGNEQFF.

The chain links TRBV10-3 to TRBJ1-2; D is undetermined. The CDR3 runs 12 residues. CDR1 and CDR2 (germline): ENHRY, SYGVKD. The V end was cut by 9 bases, the J end by 9 bases, with 17 bases between. CDR3 sequence: CAIRNDTLRYTF. The CDR3 bases are TGTGCCATTCGAAATGATACACTACGCTACACCTTC.

The chain links TRBV9 to TRBJ2-7; 8 nucleotides agree with TRBD2. The CDR3 has 16 amino acids. J lost 3 bases, V lost 0 bases, and 8 bases had no gene match. The germline gives CDR1 SGDLS, CDR2 YYNGEE. The CDR3 bases are TGTGCCAGCAGCGTAGAAGCGGGGGAGGGCAACTACGAGCAGTACTTC. Translation: CASSVEAGEGNYEQYF. Full variable domain (rest looked up from reference TRBV9 and TRBJ2-7): DSGVTQTPKHLITATGQRVTLRCSPRSGDLSVYWYQQSLDQGLQFLIQYYNGEERAKGNILERFSAQQFPDLHSELNLSSLELGDSALYFCASSVEAGEGNYEQYFGPGTRLTVT.

There are a few counts of this clone. The genes are TRBV18 and TRBJ2-1, with D possibly TRBD1 on 5 matching bases. CDR1 is KGHSH and CDR2 is LQKENI in the germline V gene. The V gene lost 3 bases and the J gene lost 4 bases, with 10 bases spanning the gap. The length of the CDR3 is 14 residues. In DNA form, the CDR3 reads TGTGCCAGCTCACCGGGGCAGATATACAATGAGCAGTTCTTC. Protein sequence: CASSPGQIYNEQFF. The whole variable domain, remainder taken from reference TRBV18 and TRBJ2-1, is NAGVMQNPRHLVRRRGQEARLRCSPMKGHSHVYWYRQLPEEGLKFMVYLQKENIIDESGMPKERFSAEFPKEGPSILRIQQVVRGDSAAYFCASSPGQIYNEQFFGPGTRLTVL.

The chain employs TRBV7-9 and TRBJ2-1, with D tentatively TRBD1 (5 bases). V gave up 3 bases and J gave up 5 bases, with 11 bases separating them. There are 14 residues in the CDR3. Looked up from germline, CDR1 is SEHNR and CDR2 is FQNEAQ (reference sequence). CDR3 nucleotides: TGTGCCAGCAGCTTTACAGGACCCAACAATGAGCAGTTCTTC. It yields the protein CASSFTGPNNEQFF.

This clone turned up a few times. The V and J genes are TRBV30 and TRBJ2-5; D gene uncertain. CDR1 GTSNPN and CDR2 SVGIG come from the germline V gene (reference sequence). V lost 2 bases to trimming and J lost 9 bases, with 13 bases between them. The CDR3 consists of 12 residues. The CDR3 loop reads CAWSTEPLSQYF. DNA of the CDR3: TGTGCCTGGAGTACGGAGCCTTTGTCCCAGTACTTC.

This chain links TRBV20-1 with TRBJ2-7, with D possibly being TRBD1 (6 bases). V was trimmed by 7 bases and J by 7 bases, leaving 14 bases between them. The CDR3 has 11 amino acids. The germline V gene encodes CDR1 DFQATT and CDR2 SNEGSKA (reference sequence). CDR3 bases: TGCAGTGTGGCTTCCGGGACAGAGCAGTACTTC. Encoded protein: CSVASGTEQYF.

This clone was counted between two and nine times. The V gene is TRBV6-5, the J gene TRBJ2-2; D might be TRBD1 (6 bases). The germline CDR1 and CDR2 sequences are MNHEY and SVGAGI. The CDR3 length is 13 residues. V was clipped by 7 bases and J by 6 bases, with 12 bases between them. The CDR3 DNA reads as TGTGCCAGCAAAACGTCAGGGGCCGGGGAGCTGTTTTTT. As protein: CASKTSGAGELFF.

The chain couples TRBV7-2 to TRBJ2-7, with 9 bases lining up with TRBD1. The J segment lost 6 bases and the V segment lost 5 bases, leaving 11 bases of the junction unmatched. This CDR3 is built from 15 residues. The germline gives CDR1 SGHTA, CDR2 FQGNSA. The CDR3: CASSGRQGGASEQYF. DNA of the CDR3: TGTGCCAGCAGCGGGCGACAGGGGGGGGCTTCCGAGCAGTACTTC.

This clone has a handful of counts. The chain is built from TRBV6-5 and TRBJ1-1; D may be TRBD1 (5 bases). The CDR3 totals 12 residues. Germline CDR1 is MNHEY and CDR2 is SVGAGI. V shed 2 bases and J shed 11 bases, with 12 bases lying between them. DNA of the CDR3: TGTGCCAGCAGTTACGCGTCAGGGAGCGCTTTCTTT. Its translation is CASSYASGSAFF.

This chain uses TRBV27 with TRBJ2-6; 11 nucleotides line up with TRBD1. The length of the CDR3 is 18 residues. Germline V gene lookup returns CDR1 MNHEY and CDR2 SMNVEV (reference sequence). V was pared by 3 bases and J by 1 base, with 5 bases of the junction left unmatched. The DNA for the CDR3 is TGTGCCAGCAGTTTCAAGGGACAGGGGGTGTCTGGGGCCAACGTCCTGACTTTC. This encodes CASSFKGQGVSGANVLTF.